These T cell receptor beta chains were read from a single sample in a study of post-analysis software for immune sequencing data. TCRdb independently ran MiXCR on the PCR reads; one entry per CDR3 protein. The sample carries roughly 800,000 distinct CDR3 sequences, 40% to 55% recorded once. Sequencing was performed on blood. The receptors originated from a girl between 10 and 17 years old with multiple sclerosis. The CDR3 runs from the conserved cysteine through the conserved F or W. A D gene is named only where the DNA matches it firmly. Expanded clones are given a class, and other clones once, few, many or no size at all.

CDR3aa: CATGGSSYNEQFF; CDR3nt: TGTGCCACCGGCGGCAGCTCCTACAATGAGCAGTTCTTC; abundance: -; v_gene: TRBV24-1; d_gene: -; j_gene: TRBJ2-1
CDR3aa: CASSLGPQGTDGYTF; CDR3nt: TGTGCCAGCAGTTTAGGACCCCAGGGTACTGACGGCTACACCTTC; abundance: -; v_gene: TRBV12-3/TRBV12-4; d_gene: -; j_gene: TRBJ1-2
CDR3aa: CASSATGTTYEQYF; CDR3nt: TGTGCCAGCAGCGCGACAGGCACTACCTACGAGCAGTACTTC; abundance: few; v_gene: TRBV25-1; d_gene: -; j_gene: TRBJ2-7
CDR3aa: CASSLGTSDTGELFF; CDR3nt: TGTGCCAGCAGCTTAGGGACTAGCGACACCGGGGAGCTGTTTTTT; abundance: -; v_gene: TRBV7-9; d_gene: TRBD2; j_gene: TRBJ2-2
CDR3aa: CASSPSPGWDTEAFF; CDR3nt: TGTGCCAGCAGCCCATCCCCGGGATGGGACACTGAAGCTTTCTTT; abundance: -; v_gene: TRBV28; d_gene: -; j_gene: TRBJ1-1
CDR3aa: CSVETGYYEQYF; CDR3nt: TGCAGCGTTGAGACAGGCTACTACGAGCAGTACTTC; abundance: -; v_gene: TRBV29-1; d_gene: -; j_gene: TRBJ2-7
CDR3aa: CATSDYPSGRSDTQYF; CDR3nt: TGTGCCACCAGTGATTATCCTAGCGGGAGGTCAGATACGCAGTATTTT; abundance: few; v_gene: TRBV24-1; d_gene: TRBD2; j_gene: TRBJ2-3
CDR3aa: CASSPYRDQETQYF; CDR3nt: TGTGCCAGCAGCCCGTATCGGGACCAAGAGACCCAGTACTTC; abundance: -; v_gene: TRBV5-5; d_gene: -; j_gene: TRBJ2-5
CDR3aa: CASSRLSQETQYF; CDR3nt: TGTGCCAGCAGCCGGCTCAGTCAAGAGACCCAGTACTTC; abundance: few; v_gene: TRBV5-6; d_gene: -; j_gene: TRBJ2-5
CDR3aa: CATSSLAGAYNEQFF; CDR3nt: TGTGCCACCAGTTCCCTAGCGGGGGCCTACAATGAGCAGTTCTTC; abundance: few; v_gene: TRBV24-1; d_gene: TRBD2; j_gene: TRBJ2-1
CDR3aa: CATNTAGHTDTQYF; CDR3nt: TGTGCCACCAACACCGCGGGCCACACAGATACGCAGTATTTT; abundance: -; v_gene: TRBV7-9; d_gene: -; j_gene: TRBJ2-3
CDR3aa: CASSRLAGMDEQYF; CDR3nt: TGTGCCAGCAGTCGACTAGCGGGAATGGACGAGCAGTACTTC; abundance: -; v_gene: TRBV12-3/TRBV12-4; d_gene: TRBD2; j_gene: TRBJ2-7
CDR3aa: CSAYGQGETQYF; CDR3nt: TGCAGTGCTTACGGACAGGGAGAGACCCAGTACTTC; abundance: few; v_gene: TRBV20-1; d_gene: TRBD1; j_gene: TRBJ2-5
CDR3aa: CASSYHPTQYF; CDR3nt: TGTGCCAGCAGTTACCACCCTACGCAGTATTTT; abundance: many; v_gene: TRBV7-3; d_gene: -; j_gene: TRBJ2-3
CDR3aa: CASSDPDSPYGYTF; CDR3nt: TGTGCCAGCAGCGATCCCGACAGCCCCTATGGCTACACCTTC; abundance: few; v_gene: TRBV7-9; d_gene: -; j_gene: TRBJ1-2
CDR3aa: CASSQRPGSEQFF; CDR3nt: TGTGCCAGCAGCCAACGGCCGGGGAGTGAGCAGTTCTTC; abundance: -; v_gene: TRBV7-2; d_gene: -; j_gene: TRBJ2-1
CDR3aa: CASSQDHASNTGELFF; CDR3nt: TGCGCCAGCAGCCAAGATCATGCTTCGAACACCGGGGAGCTGTTTTTT; abundance: few; v_gene: TRBV4-1; d_gene: -; j_gene: TRBJ2-2
CDR3aa: CSARVAGVTDTQYF; CDR3nt: TGCAGTGCTAGAGTTGCGGGAGTAACAGATACGCAGTATTTT; abundance: few; v_gene: TRBV20-1; d_gene: TRBD2; j_gene: TRBJ2-3
CDR3aa: CASSDGTSGSGFNEQFF; CDR3nt: TGTGCCAGCAGCGACGGGACTAGCGGGAGTGGTTTCAATGAGCAGTTCTTC; abundance: few; v_gene: TRBV5-6; d_gene: TRBD2; j_gene: TRBJ2-1
CDR3aa: CATTRQGGYTF; CDR3nt: TGTGCCACCACCAGACAGGGCGGCTACACCTTC; abundance: -; v_gene: TRBV24-1; d_gene: TRBD1; j_gene: TRBJ1-2
CDR3aa: CSVPLGQGPDTQYF; CDR3nt: TGCAGCGTCCCCCTAGGACAGGGGCCAGATACGCAGTATTTT; abundance: -; v_gene: TRBV29-1; d_gene: TRBD1; j_gene: TRBJ2-3
CDR3aa: CASSPVGADYNEQYF; CDR3nt: TGTGCCAGCAGCCCCGTGGGCGCCGACTACAATGAGCAGTACTTC; abundance: -; v_gene: TRBV7-2; d_gene: -; j_gene: TRBJ2-7
CDR3aa: CASSYSQGYLEFLFYGYTF; CDR3nt: TGTGCCAGCAGTTATAGTCAGGGATACTTAGAATTCTTATTCTATGGCTACACCTTC; abundance: -; v_gene: TRBV6-5; d_gene: -; j_gene: TRBJ1-2
CDR3aa: CASSATGVGGYTF; CDR3nt: TGTGCCAGCAGCGCGACAGGGGTCGGTGGCTACACCTTC; abundance: -; v_gene: TRBV13; d_gene: TRBD1; j_gene: TRBJ1-2
CDR3aa: CASSYPGLAGVGETQYF; CDR3nt: TGTGCCAGCAGCTATCCCGGACTAGCGGGAGTCGGTGAGACCCAGTACTTC; abundance: few; v_gene: TRBV6-6; d_gene: TRBD2; j_gene: TRBJ2-5
CDR3aa: CASSLRQVNEKLFF; CDR3nt: TGTGCCAGCAGCCTGCGACAGGTTAATGAAAAACTGTTTTTT; abundance: -; v_gene: TRBV7-2; d_gene: -; j_gene: TRBJ1-4
CDR3aa: CASTRGTGGLLEQYF; CDR3nt: TGTGCCAGCACCCGCGGGACAGGGGGGCTGCTCGAGCAGTACTTC; abundance: -; v_gene: TRBV12-3/TRBV12-4; d_gene: TRBD1; j_gene: TRBJ2-7
CDR3aa: CASSPSGIRSYEQYF; CDR3nt: TGTGCCAGCAGCCCTTCGGGGATCCGCTCCTACGAGCAGTACTTC; abundance: -; v_gene: TRBV12-3/TRBV12-4; d_gene: -; j_gene: TRBJ2-7
CDR3aa: CASSTGLSYEQYF; CDR3nt: TGTGCCAGCAGCACGGGACTTAGTTACGAGCAGTACTTC; abundance: -; v_gene: TRBV7-9; d_gene: -; j_gene: TRBJ2-7
CDR3aa: CATSLGQGGRLRTDTQYF; CDR3nt: TGTGCCACAAGCCTAGGACAGGGAGGCCGGTTACGCACAGATACGCAGTATTTT; abundance: -; v_gene: TRBV12-3/TRBV12-4; d_gene: TRBD1; j_gene: TRBJ2-3
CDR3aa: CASGRAVVGETQYF; CDR3nt: TGTGCCAGCGGCAGGGCGGTCGTTGGGGAGACCCAGTACTTC; abundance: few; v_gene: TRBV7-9; d_gene: -; j_gene: TRBJ2-5
CDR3aa: CASSRFGRAPEQFF; CDR3nt: TGTGCCAGCAGTAGGTTCGGGAGGGCCCCTGAGCAGTTCTTC; abundance: -; v_gene: TRBV27; d_gene: TRBD2; j_gene: TRBJ2-1
CDR3aa: CASSSSGGAVYGYTF; CDR3nt: TGTGCCAGCAGCTCTTCGGGGGGCGCTGTCTATGGCTACACCTTC; abundance: -; v_gene: TRBV11-2; d_gene: -; j_gene: TRBJ1-2
CDR3aa: CASSLEAGVGANVLTF; CDR3nt: TGTGCCAGCAGCTTGGAAGCAGGGGTTGGGGCCAACGTCCTGACTTTC; abundance: -; v_gene: TRBV5-5; d_gene: -; j_gene: TRBJ2-6
CDR3aa: CASSFRTGAVGTYEQYF; CDR3nt: TGTGCCAGCAGTTTCCGGACAGGGGCTGTGGGAACCTACGAGCAGTACTTC; abundance: -; v_gene: TRBV12-3/TRBV12-4; d_gene: TRBD1; j_gene: TRBJ2-7
CDR3aa: CASSFFVTPSSYEQYF; CDR3nt: TGTGCCAGCAGCTTTTTCGTGACGCCGAGCTCCTACGAGCAGTACTTC; abundance: few; v_gene: TRBV7-6; d_gene: -; j_gene: TRBJ2-7
CDR3aa: CASSSRQGAGVEAFF; CDR3nt: TGTGCCAGCAGCTCAAGACAGGGGGCCGGGGTTGAAGCTTTCTTT; abundance: few; v_gene: TRBV7-2; d_gene: TRBD1; j_gene: TRBJ1-1
CDR3aa: CASSPQGRRTDTQYF; CDR3nt: TGTGCCAGCAGCCCGCAGGGAAGGCGCACAGATACGCAGTATTTT; abundance: -; v_gene: TRBV7-2; d_gene: -; j_gene: TRBJ2-3
CDR3aa: CAGTSANTDTQYF; CDR3nt: TGCGCAGGGACTAGCGCGAACACAGATACGCAGTATTTT; abundance: -; v_gene: TRBV20-1; d_gene: TRBD2; j_gene: TRBJ2-3
CDR3aa: CASSSGLGTNYGYTF; CDR3nt: TGTGCCAGCAGTTCAGGGCTCGGAACTAACTATGGCTACACCTTC; abundance: -; v_gene: TRBV7-2; d_gene: -; j_gene: TRBJ1-2
CDR3aa: CASSYTSSETQYF; CDR3nt: TGTGCCAGCAGCTACACTAGCTCAGAGACCCAGTACTTC; abundance: -; v_gene: TRBV7-9; d_gene: -; j_gene: TRBJ2-5
CDR3aa: CASSPQRGSNQPQHF; CDR3nt: TGTGCCAGCAGCCCGCAAAGGGGCAGCAATCAGCCCCAGCATTTT; abundance: few; v_gene: TRBV3-1; d_gene: -; j_gene: TRBJ1-5
CDR3aa: CASSEALRTSQETQYF; CDR3nt: TGTGCCAGCAGTGAAGCGCTTCGGACAAGCCAAGAGACCCAGTACTTC; abundance: -; v_gene: TRBV2; d_gene: -; j_gene: TRBJ2-5
CDR3aa: CSARLSDYGYTF; CDR3nt: TGCAGTGCTAGACTCTCAGACTATGGCTACACCTTC; abundance: few; v_gene: TRBV20-1; d_gene: -; j_gene: TRBJ1-2
CDR3aa: CASSPRDRPSTDTQYF; CDR3nt: TGTGCCAGCAGCCCCCGTGACAGGCCTAGCACAGATACGCAGTATTTT; abundance: -; v_gene: TRBV7-9; d_gene: -; j_gene: TRBJ2-3
CDR3aa: CASSLSRDRGPYEQYF; CDR3nt: TGTGCCAGCAGCTTAAGCCGGGACAGGGGACCTTACGAGCAGTACTTC; abundance: -; v_gene: TRBV7-9; d_gene: TRBD1; j_gene: TRBJ2-7
CDR3aa: CSARDRPDGNTIYF; CDR3nt: TGCAGTGCTAGAGATAGGCCGGACGGAAACACCATATATTTT; abundance: -; v_gene: TRBV20-1; d_gene: -; j_gene: TRBJ1-3
CDR3aa: CASTSEGVGEQYF; CDR3nt: TGTGCCAGCACCTCGGAAGGGGTCGGCGAGCAGTACTTC; abundance: -; v_gene: TRBV12-3/TRBV12-4; d_gene: -; j_gene: TRBJ2-7
CDR3aa: CASSLQVGRTDTQYF; CDR3nt: TGTGCCAGCAGCCTTCAGGTGGGGCGGACAGATACGCAGTATTTT; abundance: -; v_gene: TRBV7-9; d_gene: -; j_gene: TRBJ2-3
CDR3aa: CASSLGGTGLETQYF; CDR3nt: TGTGCCAGCAGCTTGGGCGGGACAGGGTTAGAGACCCAGTACTTC; abundance: few; v_gene: TRBV5-5; d_gene: TRBD1; j_gene: TRBJ2-5
CDR3aa: CASSEDRAYGYTF; CDR3nt: TGTGCCAGCAGTGAAGACAGGGCGTATGGCTACACCTTC; abundance: -; v_gene: TRBV6-1; d_gene: -; j_gene: TRBJ1-2
CDR3aa: CVSSPGRADYTF; CDR3nt: TGTGTCAGCAGCCCCGGACGGGCGGACTACACCTTC; abundance: -; v_gene: TRBV7-2; d_gene: -; j_gene: TRBJ1-2
CDR3aa: CASSLGLAGVGRGEQYF; CDR3nt: TGTGCCAGCAGCCTCGGACTAGCGGGAGTTGGTAGAGGCGAGCAGTACTTC; abundance: -; v_gene: TRBV5-5; d_gene: TRBD2; j_gene: TRBJ2-7
CDR3aa: CSVPVLTSERVQETQYF; CDR3nt: TGCAGCGTCCCAGTCCTGACTAGTGAGAGGGTCCAAGAGACCCAGTACTTC; abundance: once; v_gene: TRBV29-1; d_gene: -; j_gene: TRBJ2-5
CDR3aa: CSVEGYGWLGNEQFF; CDR3nt: TGCAGCGTTGAAGGTTATGGGTGGCTTGGGAATGAGCAGTTCTTC; abundance: -; v_gene: TRBV29-1; d_gene: -; j_gene: TRBJ2-1